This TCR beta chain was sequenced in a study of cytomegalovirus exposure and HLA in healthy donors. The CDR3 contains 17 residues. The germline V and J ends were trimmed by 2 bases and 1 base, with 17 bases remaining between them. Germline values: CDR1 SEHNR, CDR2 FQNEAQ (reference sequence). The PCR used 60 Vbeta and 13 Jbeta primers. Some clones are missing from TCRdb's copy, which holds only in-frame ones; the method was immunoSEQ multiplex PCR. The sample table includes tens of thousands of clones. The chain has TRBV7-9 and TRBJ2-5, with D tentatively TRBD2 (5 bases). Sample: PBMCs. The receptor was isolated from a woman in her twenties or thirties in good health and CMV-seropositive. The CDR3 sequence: CASSLKGLGRGQETQYF. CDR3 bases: TGTGCCAGCAGCTTAAAGGGCCTAGGCCGGGGCCAAGAGACCCAGTACTTC.